This T cell receptor beta chain was found in a study of human T cells and chemical hapten exposure. The study, taken as a whole, reports: Having alopecia, the donors may differ immunologically from healthy people.

This clonotype was counted many times. Its antigen is unknown. Trimming pared 4 bases from V and 8 bases from J, leaving 20 bases between. Looked up from germline, CDR1 is MGHRA and CDR2 is YSYEKL. The CDR3 consists of 16 residues. Time point: pre-sensitization, week 0. Treatment noted: therapeutic diphenylcyclopropenone sensitization with weekly scalp DPC. TCRdb reprocessed the RACE reads with MiXCR, giving one entry per CDR3 protein. The sample has about 120,000 distinct CDR3 sequences; about 14% are singletons. This sequence was found in a woman between 18 and 29 years old with alopecia areata. Some clones in this sample may be carry-over from other donors' samples. The chain links TRBV4-1 to TRBJ1-4; D call uncertain. The specimen comprised whole blood, sampled in connection with sensitization to the hapten diphenylcyclopropenone (DPC). CDR3 protein: CASSLRLPDAREKLFF. The DNA of the CDR3 is TGCGCCAGCAGCCTAAGACTCCCGGACGCGAGAGAAAAACTGTTTTTT.